This T cell receptor (beta chain) was identified in a study of T cell changes during pregnancy in multiple sclerosis. Germline-derived CDR1 and CDR2 are SNHLY and FYNNEI. The V gene end was trimmed by 5 bases and the J gene end by 0 bases; junction bases not matched to a gene: 1. The CDR3 loop spans 15 amino acids. Only in-frame clones appear in the TCRdb table, and some are missing; sequencing was by immunoSEQ multiplex PCR. Here the sample spans some 100,000 clones, 94% being singletons. This clonotype was obtained from a female donor with multiple sclerosis, enrolled in a pregnancy study. The specimen comprised peripheral blood, sampled before pregnancy. The chain combines TRBV2 with TRBJ2-1, with 10 bases matching TRBD2. CDR3 sequence: CASSTSGASYNEQFF. The DNA of the CDR3 is TGTGCCAGCAGTACTAGCGGGGCCTCCTACAATGAGCAGTTCTTC. Filled out from reference TRBV2 and TRBJ2-1, the complete variable domain reads EPEVTQTPSHQVTQMGQEVILRCVPISNHLYFYWYRQILGQKVEFLVSFYNNEISEKSEIFDDQFSVERPDGSNFTLKIRSTKLEDSAMYFCASSTSGASYNEQFFGPGTRLTVL.